The clone carrying this TCR beta chain appeared a single time. Clones were sequenced by immunoSEQ multiplex PCR, and TCRdb holds only the in-frame ones, with some missing. Altogether some 70,000 clones are present, about 90% being singletons, with the ten largest covering around 0.9%. The sample originates from a study of T cell changes during pregnancy in multiple sclerosis. Source: peripheral blood, taken in the second trimester of pregnancy. The source of this sequence is a female donor with multiple sclerosis, enrolled in a pregnancy study.

The CDR3 region is CASSPRQGATLYNEQFF. DNA for the CDR3: TGTGCCAGCAGCCCCAGACAGGGGGCGACACTCTACAATGAGCAGTTCTTC. V is TRBV28 and J is TRBJ2-1; 10 bases fit TRBD1. Germline lookup yields CDR1 MDHEN and CDR2 SYDVKM. The CDR3 sequence is 17 residues long. J gave up 3 bases and V 6 bases, and 11 bases lay outside the gene matches.